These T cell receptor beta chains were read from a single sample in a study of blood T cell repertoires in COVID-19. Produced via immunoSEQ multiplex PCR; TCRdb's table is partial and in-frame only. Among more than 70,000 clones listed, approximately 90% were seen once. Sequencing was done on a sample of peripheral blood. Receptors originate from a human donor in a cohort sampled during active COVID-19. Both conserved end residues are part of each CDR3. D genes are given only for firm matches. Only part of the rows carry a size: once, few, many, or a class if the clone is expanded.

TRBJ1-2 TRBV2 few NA TGTGCCAGCAGTGAAGCACTTGATTATGGCTACACCTTC CASSEALDYGYTF
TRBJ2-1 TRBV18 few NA TGTGCCAGCTCACCACTGTTCAGCGATGAGCAGTTCTTC CASSPLFSDEQFF
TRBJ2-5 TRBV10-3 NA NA TGTGCCATCAGCCGCGAAATCAAAGGACGGAGGCAAGAGACCCAGTACTTC CAISREIKGRRQETQYF
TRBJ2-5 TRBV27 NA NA TGTGCCAGCAGTTTAGCCCTTACAGGGTTTCAAGAGACCCAGTACTTC CASSLALTGFQETQYF
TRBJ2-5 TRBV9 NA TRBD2 TGTGCCAGCAGCCACAGTGGTGGCGGGGGGCCACGAGAGACCCAGTACTTC CASSHSGGGGPRETQYF
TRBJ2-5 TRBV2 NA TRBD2 TGTGCCAGCAGTGCGCTAGCGGGGGAGTTAGAGACCCAGTACTTC CASSALAGELETQYF
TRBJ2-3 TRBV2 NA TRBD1 TGTGCCAGCAGTGCCCCCCCAGGGGAAACAGGGGCAGATACGCAGTATTTT CASSAPPGETGADTQYF
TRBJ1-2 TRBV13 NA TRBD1 TGTGCCAGCACCGTTTGGGACAGGCTCCCGGTAGGGTATGGCTACACCTTC CASTVWDRLPVGYGYTF
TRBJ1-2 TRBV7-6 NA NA TGTGCCAGCAGCTCCAGGGCTCCAGGGGACATCTATGGCTACACCTTC CASSSRAPGDIYGYTF
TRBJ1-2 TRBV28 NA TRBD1 TGTGCCAGCAGTCTGACAGGGGGCTATGGCTACACCTTC CASSLTGGYGYTF
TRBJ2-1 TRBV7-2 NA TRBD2 TGTGCCAGCAGCTTAGGACTAGCGGGGGGGATGAACGAGCAGTTCTTC CASSLGLAGGMNEQFF
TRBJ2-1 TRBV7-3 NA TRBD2 TGTGCCAGCAGCCCCTCTAGCGGGGGGCCGAATGAGCAGTTCTTC CASSPSSGGPNEQFF
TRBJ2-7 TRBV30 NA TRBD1 TGTGCCTGGAGTGCGTGGACAGGGGACCCCTACGAGCAGTACTTC CAWSAWTGDPYEQYF
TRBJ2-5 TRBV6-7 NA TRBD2 TGTGCCAGCAGCCGACTAGCGGGAGGGCCCTCAGAGACCCAGTACTTC CASSRLAGGPSETQYF
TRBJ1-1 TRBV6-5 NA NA TGTGCCAGCGGCAGGGGCACTGAAGCTTTCTTT CASGRGTEAFF
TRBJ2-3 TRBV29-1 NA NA TGCAGCGTCGGGACAAGCACAGATACGCAGTATTTT CSVGTSTDTQYF
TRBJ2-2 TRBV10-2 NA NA TGCGCCAGCAGCGCCGGACTGAACACCGGGGAGCTGTTTTTT CASSAGLNTGELFF
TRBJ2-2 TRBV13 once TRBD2 TGTGCCAGCAGCAACCGGGGGGACACCGGGGAGCTGTTTTTT CASSNRGDTGELFF
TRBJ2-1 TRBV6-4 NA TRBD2 TGTGCCAGCAGTGAGACGGGGCGGGAGGGCTCCAATGAGCAGTTCTTC CASSETGREGSNEQFF
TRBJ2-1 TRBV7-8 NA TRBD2 TGTGCCAGCAGCGATGGGACTAGCGGGAGGTACAATGAGCAGTTCTTC CASSDGTSGRYNEQFF
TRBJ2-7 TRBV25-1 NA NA TGTGCCACCACCCACGGGACAAACTCCTACGAGCAGTACTTC CATTHGTNSYEQYF
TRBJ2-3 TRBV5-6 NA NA TGTGCCAGCAGCTTGGGGGGACACTTCCGCACAGATACGCAGTATTTT CASSLGGHFRTDTQYF
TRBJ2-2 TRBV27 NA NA TGTGCCAGCAGCTTACAGGGTTCTAGGAACACCGGGGAGCTGTTTTTT CASSLQGSRNTGELFF
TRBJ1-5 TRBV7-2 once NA TGTGCCAGCAGCTTAGTCGGCAGGGGTAATCAGCCCCAGCATTTT CASSLVGRGNQPQHF
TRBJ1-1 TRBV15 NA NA TGTGCCACCAGCAGACCTCGGGGAACTGAAGCTTTCTTT CATSRPRGTEAFF
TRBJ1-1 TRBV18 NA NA TGTGCCAGCTCACCATCGGGGGTGAGCACTGAAGCTTTCTTT CASSPSGVSTEAFF
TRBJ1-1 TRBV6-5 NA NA TGTGCCAGCAGCCAAGCGAGGAGAGGGTTCACTGAAGCTTTCTTT CASSQARRGFTEAFF
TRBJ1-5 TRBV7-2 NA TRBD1 TGTGCCAGCAGCTCCCAGGGGGTCCAGCCCCAGCATTTT CASSSQGVQPQHF
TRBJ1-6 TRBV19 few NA TGTGCCAGTAGTGGGGCACAGGGAGCTAATTCACCCCTCCACTTT CASSGAQGANSPLHF
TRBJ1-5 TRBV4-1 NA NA TGCGCCAGCAGCCAAGGGTCAGGGCCAGGAAATCAGCCCCAGCATTTT CASSQGSGPGNQPQHF
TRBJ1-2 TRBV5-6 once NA TGTGCCAGCAACGGGGTGGGGGAGGACTATGGCTACACCTTC CASNGVGEDYGYTF
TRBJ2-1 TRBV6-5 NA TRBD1 TGTGCCAGCAGACAGGGCAGGGGGCCTTTCGATGAGCAGTTCTTC CASRQGRGPFDEQFF
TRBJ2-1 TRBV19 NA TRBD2 TGTGCCAGTATAGCGGGAGGGGGTTCCAATGAGCAGTTCTTC CASIAGGGSNEQFF
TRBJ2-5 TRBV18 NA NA TGTGCCAGCTCACCATCTAGGGGGTTACTGGAGACCCAGTACTTC CASSPSRGLLETQYF
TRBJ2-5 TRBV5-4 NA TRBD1 TGTGCCAGCAGCTTGGTCGGACAGGGGGCAGGGGAGGAGACCCAGTACTTC CASSLVGQGAGEETQYF
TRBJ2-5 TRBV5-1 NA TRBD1 TGCGCCAGCAGCAACTCCGGGACAGGGGGCGCGGAGACCCAGTACTTC CASSNSGTGGAETQYF
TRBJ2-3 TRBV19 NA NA TGTGCCAGTAGTATCCTAGGGGTCGCGCTAGGCGATACGCAGTATTTT CASSILGVALGDTQYF
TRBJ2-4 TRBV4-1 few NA TGCGCCAGCAGCCAAGATTGGAATTCTAGTCCGTCGTACTTC CASSQDWNSSPSYF
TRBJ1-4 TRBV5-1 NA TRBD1 TGCGCCAGCACCCGAGGACAGGGGGAAAAACTGTTTTTT CASTRGQGEKLFF
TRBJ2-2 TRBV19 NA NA TGTGCCAGTAGTGACTTCGGGGGTCTCGGGGAGCTGTTTTTT CASSDFGGLGELFF
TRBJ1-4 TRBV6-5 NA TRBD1 TGTGCCAGCAGGTCACAGGGGGTGACTAATGAAAAACTGTTTTTT CASRSQGVTNEKLFF
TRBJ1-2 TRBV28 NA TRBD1 TGTGCCAGCAGTTCGGGACAGGGACACTATGGCTACACCTTC CASSSGQGHYGYTF
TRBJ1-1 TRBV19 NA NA TGTGCCAGTAGTGCAGACTACTTGAACACTGAAGCTTTCTTT CASSADYLNTEAFF
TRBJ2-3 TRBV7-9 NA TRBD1 TGTGCCAGCAGCTTAGTAAGGGCAGGGGGCCCTAGCACAGATACGCAGTATTTT CASSLVRAGGPSTDTQYF
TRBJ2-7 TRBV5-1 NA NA TGCGCCAGCAGCTCGGGATGGGAGCAGTACTTC CASSSGWEQYF
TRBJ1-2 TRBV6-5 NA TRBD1 TGTGCCAGCAGAACCGGGACAGGGTTTGGCTACACCTTC CASRTGTGFGYTF
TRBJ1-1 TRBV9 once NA TGTGCCAGCAGCGTATTTACAGGTGGTGGTAACACTGAAGCTTTCTTT CASSVFTGGGNTEAFF
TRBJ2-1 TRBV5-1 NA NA TGCGCCAGCAGCTTCCTGAGCTCCTACAATGAGCAGTTCTTC CASSFLSSYNEQFF
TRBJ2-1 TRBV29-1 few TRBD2 TGCAGCGTTGAAGGGCCCCTAGCGGACAACAATGAGCAGTTCTTC CSVEGPLADNNEQFF
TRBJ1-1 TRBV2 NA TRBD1 TGTGCCACCCAGGGACCGGGACAGGGGCGTAGTGAAGCTTTCTTT CATQGPGQGRSEAFF